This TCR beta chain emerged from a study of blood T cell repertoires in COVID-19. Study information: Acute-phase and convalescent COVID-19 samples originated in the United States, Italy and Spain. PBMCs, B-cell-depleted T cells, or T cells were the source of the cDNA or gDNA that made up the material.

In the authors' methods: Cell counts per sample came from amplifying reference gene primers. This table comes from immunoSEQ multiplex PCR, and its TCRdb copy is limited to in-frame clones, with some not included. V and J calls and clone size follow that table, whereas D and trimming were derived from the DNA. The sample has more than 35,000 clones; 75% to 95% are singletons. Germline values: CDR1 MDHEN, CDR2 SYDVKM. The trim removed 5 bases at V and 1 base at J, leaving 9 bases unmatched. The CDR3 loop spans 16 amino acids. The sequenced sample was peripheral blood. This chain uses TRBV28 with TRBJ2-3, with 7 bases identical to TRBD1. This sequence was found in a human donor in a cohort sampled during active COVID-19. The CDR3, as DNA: TGTGCCAGCAGTCCCCGGCGTACAGGGGGCACAGATACGCAGTATTTT. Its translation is CASSPRRTGGTDTQYF.